The source of this T cell receptor beta chain is a study of T cells in Graves' hyperthyroidism and ophthalmopathy. This clonotype has more than one count but fewer than ten. Antigen: not known. V was pared by 3 bases and J by 5 bases, with 15 bases between. Germline lookup yields CDR1 SGDLS and CDR2 YYNGEE. The CDR3 length is 15 residues. There were TCR beta CDR3 regions amplified from RNA transcripts. A set of HTBI primers served as the primers for a first-round RT-PCR of the TCR CDR3. TCRdb processed the multiplex PCR reads anew with MiXCR; each CDR3 protein has one entry. The sample records a few hundred thousand distinct CDR3 sequences, 46% being singletons. Hyperthyroidism patients were newly diagnosed, had disease duration under 2 months, and were aged 18 to 65 years. Uncontrolled infection, other autoimmune disease, pregnancy and lactation each barred patients from inclusion. Diagnoses were established using clinical symptoms, serum thyroxine and TRAb, thyroid ultrasound and orbital computed tomography.

Study conclusions and caveats: A model of 13 V-J features distinguished ophthalmopathy from stable hyperthyroidism.

Sequencing was carried out using peripheral blood or thyroid tissue (not recorded which). The chain is built from TRBV9 and TRBJ2-1; D possibly uses TRBD1 or TRBD2 (7 bases each). This sequence was found in a young woman with Graves' hyperthyroidism. The CDR3 protein is CASSAGGQFNNEQFF. CDR3 nucleotides: TGTGCCAGCAGCGCGGGGGGACAGTTTAACAATGAGCAGTTCTTC.